These 32 T cell receptor beta chains originate from one sample sequenced in a study of blood T cell repertoires in COVID-19. The data were produced by immunoSEQ multiplex PCR, yet TCRdb's version contains in-frame clones alone and is incomplete. Here the sample spans some 130,000 clones, approximately 80% being singletons. Sequences were obtained from PBMCs or T cells enriched from blood (not recorded which). The source is a woman between 50 and 59 years old who had recovered from COVID-19.

The table lists this clone with a few counts. In DNA, the CDR3 is TGTGCCAGCAGCCCTACCCTAGCGGGGGCAACAGATACGCAGTATTTT. Its translation is CASSPTLAGATDTQYF. V and J are TRBV7-9 and TRBJ2-3, with TRBD2 matching 10 bases. Unmatched junction bases numbered 8, after V lost 5 bases and J lost 3 bases. The CDR3 is made up of 16 amino acids. Germline-derived CDR1 and CDR2 are SEHNR and FQNEAQ (reference sequence).

This clone was counted at least ten times. The J gene is TRBJ1-1, the V gene TRBV6-5, with TRBD1 matching 9 bases. Germline V lookup: CDR1 MNHEY, CDR2 SVGAGI. CDR3 length equals 14 residues. Unmatched junction bases numbered 5, after V lost 9 bases and J lost 0 bases. The CDR3 DNA is TGTGCCAGTAAGACAGGGGGAATGAACACTGAAGCTTTCTTT. This gives the protein CASKTGGMNTEAFF.

The chain uses TRBV19 and TRBJ1-5, with D hard to call. With 8 bases removed from V and 7 bases from J, the gap between germline ends came to 9 bases. Germline V gene lookup returns CDR1 LNHDA and CDR2 SQIVND (reference sequence). This CDR3 is built from 11 residues. For the CDR3, the DNA is TGTGCCAGTGGGGAGGAACAGCCCCAGCATTTT. The encoded protein is CASGEEQPQHF.

V is TRBV7-2 and J is TRBJ2-1; 8 bases fit TRBD1. CDR3 length equals 17 residues. Germline CDR1 is SGHTA and CDR2 is FQGNSA. V lost 2 bases and J lost 4; bases outside the gene matches: 10. Here the CDR3 reads CASSLQEGTGAYNEQFF. DNA for the CDR3: TGTGCCAGCAGCTTACAGGAGGGGACAGGTGCTTACAATGAGCAGTTCTTC. The full variable domain, in which reference TRBV7-2 and TRBJ2-1 provide the parts outside the CDR3, is GAGVSQSPSNKVTEKGKDVELRCDPISGHTALYWYRQSLGQGLEFLIYFQGNSAPDKSGLPSDRFSAERTGGSVSTLTIQRTQQEDSAVYLCASSLQEGTGAYNEQFFGPGTRLTVL.

The chain is built from TRBV6-5 and TRBJ1-2; 9 positions agree with TRBD1. Unmatched junction bases numbered 12, after V lost 11 bases and J lost 2 bases. The CDR3 is 15 amino acids. Germline V CDR1 and CDR2: MNHEY, SVGAGI. The CDR3 DNA reads as TGTGCCTCTATGGGACAGGGCACGGCAAACTATGGCTACACCTTC. Amino acids: CASMGQGTANYGYTF.

The chain joins TRBV7-8 to TRBJ1-2, with D possibly matching TRBD1 (6 bases). Germline V gene data show CDR1 as SGHVS and CDR2 as FQNEAQ. The CDR3 runs 13 residues. Trimming stripped 2 bases from V and 5 bases from J, with 9 bases between. CDR3 nucleotide sequence: TGTGCCAGCAGCTTATATGGACAGTATGGCTACACCTTC. Amino acid sequence: CASSLYGQYGYTF.

The rearrangement links TRBV2 to TRBJ1-4; 7 bases are shared with TRBD1. V shed 7 bases, J shed 7 bases, and the junction held 9 bases outside the gene matches. The CDR3 is 14 residues long. Germline V CDR1 and CDR2: SNHLY, FYNNEI. CDR3 residues: CASNVDRAGEKLFF. The DNA for the CDR3 is TGTGCCAGCAATGTAGACAGGGCGGGTGAAAAACTGTTTTTT.

This chain links TRBV7-2 with TRBJ1-1; TRBD1 matches at 8 bases. Germline V gene data show CDR1 as SGHTA and CDR2 as FQGNSA. The CDR3 runs 16 residues. The V gene end was trimmed by 0 bases and the J gene end by 2 bases; junction bases not matched to a gene: 5. The CDR3 sequence is CASSLAQGAVNTEAFF. The CDR3 coding sequence is TGTGCCAGCAGCTTAGCGCAGGGGGCCGTTAACACTGAAGCTTTCTTT.

The chain recombines TRBV2 with TRBJ2-3; maybe TRBD1 (5 bases). From germline, CDR1 is SNHLY and CDR2 FYNNEI. CDR3 size: 15 residues. The V end was cut by 6 bases, the J end by 2 bases, with 15 bases between. The CDR3 nucleotides are TGTGCCAGCAGGCAAGAGGCAGGGCTCACAGATACGCAGTATTTT. It is translated as CASRQEAGLTDTQYF. Full variable domain (outside the CDR3, taken from reference TRBV2 and TRBJ2-3): EPEVTQTPSHQVTQMGQEVILRCVPISNHLYFYWYRQILGQKVEFLVSFYNNEISEKSEIFDDQFSVERPDGSNFTLKIRSTKLEDSAMYFCASRQEAGLTDTQYFGPGTRLTVL.

This chain connects TRBV2 to TRBJ2-5; perhaps TRBD1 as D (8 bases). CDR1 is SNHLY, CDR2 FYNNEI, per germline. CDR3 length: 14 residues. The CDR3 DNA sequence: TGTGTCAGGGGGGGGACAGGAGGCCAAGAGACCCAGTACTTC. This translates into CVRGGTGGQETQYF. The whole variable domain, remainder taken from reference TRBV2 and TRBJ2-5, is EPEVTQTPSHQVTQMGQEVILRCVPISNHLYFYWYRQILGQKVEFLVSFYNNEISEKSEIFDDQFSVERPDGSNFTLKIRSTKLEDSAMYFCVRGGTGGQETQYFGPGTRLLVL.

In nucleotides, the CDR3 is TGTGCCTGGAGTGTATTCGGCGCAGGGAGGAATTCACCCCTCCACTTT. Amino acid sequence: CAWSVFGAGRNSPLHF. V and J are TRBV30 and TRBJ1-6, with D maybe TRBD1 (5 bases). The V gene lost 0 bases and the J gene lost 7 bases, with 16 bases spanning the gap. Germline V lookup: CDR1 GTSNPN, CDR2 SVGIG (reference sequence). CDR3 length: 16 amino acids.

The chain recombines TRBV6-1 with TRBJ1-2, with D possibly TRBD1 on 6 matching bases. V shed 3 bases and J shed 3 bases, with 11 bases lying between them. This CDR3 contains 14 residues. In germline, CDR1 is MNHNS, CDR2 SASEGT. As DNA, the CDR3 is TGTGCCAGCAGTGACAGACAGGCTTACTATGGCTACACCTTC. This encodes CASSDRQAYYGYTF.

CDR3 nucleotides: TGTGCCAGCAGTCTTACAGGGGCTGGGGCCAACGTCCTGACTTTC. Protein product: CASSLTGAGANVLTF. V gene TRBV6-5 combines with J gene TRBJ2-6; 7 bases agree with TRBD1. Trimming took 5 bases from V and 2 from J; bases not matched to a gene: 3. Looked up from germline, CDR1 is MNHEY and CDR2 is SVGAGI. This CDR3 contains 15 residues.

The chain uses TRBV7-8 and TRBJ2-7, with TRBD2 matching 7 bases. From germline, CDR1 is SGHVS and CDR2 FQNEAQ. V gave up 4 bases and J gave up 6 bases; unmatched junction bases: 3. The CDR3 has 12 residues. In DNA form, the CDR3 reads TGTGCCAGCAGCTCCTCGGGGGGCGAGCAGTACGTC. Amino acids: CASSSSGGEQYV.

The chain carries TRBV29-1 and TRBJ2-1; 10 bases are a match to TRBD1. With 6 bases clipped from V and 1 base from J, the junction kept 6 bases outside the gene matches. This CDR3 has 15 amino acids. CDR1 SQVTM and CDR2 ANQGSEA come from the germline V gene. As DNA, the CDR3 is TGCAGCGTGAGGGGGACAGGGGAGTCCTACAATGAGCAGTTCTTC. Translated: CSVRGTGESYNEQFF.

The rearrangement links TRBV7-2 to TRBJ1-1; D may be TRBD1 (5 bases). The ends were cut back, 6 bases at V and 4 bases at J, with 15 bases in the middle. The CDR3 has 14 residues. CDR1 is SGHTA, CDR2 FQGNSA, per germline. CDR3 bases: TGTGCCAGCAGGGCGAGGGGAGGGAGCACTGAAGCTTTCTTT. It codes for CASRARGGSTEAFF.

The rearrangement uses TRBV5-1 and TRBJ2-2; the match to TRBD2 covers 8 bases. Germline CDR1 SGHRS, CDR2 YFSETQ. The CDR3 is made up of 17 amino acids. The trim removed 0 bases at V and 4 bases at J, leaving 8 bases unmatched. CDR3 sequence: CASSLDTGGRVTGELFF. Here the CDR3 DNA reads TGCGCCAGCAGCTTGGATACGGGGGGGCGTGTCACCGGGGAGCTGTTTTTT.

J is TRBJ2-6 and V is TRBV29-1; 8 positions agree with TRBD1. The CDR3 extends over 17 amino acids. Per the germline V gene, CDR1 is SQVTM and CDR2 is ANQGSEA. V shed 6 bases, J shed 0 bases, and the junction held 10 bases outside the gene matches. DNA for the CDR3: TGCAGCGTCCCTCAGGGGGCCGGGGGCTCTGGGGCCAACGTCCTGACTTTC. Translating it yields CSVPQGAGGSGANVLTF.

V and J are TRBV7-3 and TRBJ2-3; no clear D. There are 14 residues in the CDR3. Germline CDR1 is SGHTA and CDR2 is FQGTGA. The ends were cut back, 4 bases at V and 6 bases at J, with 14 bases in the middle. CDR3 region: CASSSGPRGDTQYF. The CDR3 bases are TGTGCCAGCAGCTCGGGTCCGCGCGGCGATACGCAGTATTTT. The full variable domain, rest sourced from reference TRBV7-3 and TRBJ2-3, is GAGVSQTPSNKVTEKGKYVELRCDPISGHTALYWYRQSLGQGPEFLIYFQGTGAADDSGLPNDRFFAVRPEGSVSTLKIQRTERGDSAVYLCASSSGPRGDTQYFGPGTRLTVL.

CDR3: CAWRDRFFEKLFF. CDR3 in DNA: TGTGCCTGGAGGGACAGGTTTTTTGAAAAACTGTTTTTT. The rearrangement joins TRBV30 to TRBJ1-4; TRBD1 agrees at 7 bases. The V and J ends lost 3 bases and 7 bases, in that order; junction bases with no gene match: 5. The V gene's germline CDR1 is GTSNPN and CDR2 SVGIG (reference sequence). The length of the CDR3 is 13 residues.

J is TRBJ1-4 and V is TRBV19; tentatively, D is TRBD1 (5 bases). Trimming pared 7 bases from V and 8 bases from J, leaving 14 bases between. Germline-derived CDR1 and CDR2 are LNHDA and SQIVND (reference sequence). CDR3 length: 13 amino acids. The CDR3 loop is CASNGGFSEKLFF. The CDR3 DNA reads TGTGCCAGTAACGGGGGGTTCAGCGAAAAACTGTTTTTT.

This chain links TRBV11-2 with TRBJ2-7; 7 nucleotides align to TRBD1. This CDR3 comprises 15 residues. CDR1 SGHAT and CDR2 FQNNGV come from the germline V gene. Trimming at V came to 0 bases and at J to 6 bases, leaving 8 bases not matched to a gene. CDR3 sequence (DNA): TGTGCCAGCAGCTTAGACGCAGGGGGATATGGCGAGCAGTACTTC. Translated, it gives CASSLDAGGYGEQYF.

This clone was observed a few times. The chain has TRBV7-3 and TRBJ1-6; D perhaps matches TRBD1 (6 bases). This CDR3 has 15 amino acids. The V end lost 4 bases, the J end lost 8 bases, and 15 bases lay between the germline ends. CDR1 SGHTA and CDR2 FQGTGA come from the germline V gene. CDR3: CASSSSGTTDSPLHF. The CDR3 bases are TGTGCCAGCAGCTCCTCCGGGACAACCGATTCACCCCTCCACTTT.

V is TRBV12-3 or TRBV12-4 and J is TRBJ2-5; D gene unclear. The V and J ends lost 3 bases and 3 bases respectively, with 8 bases between them. The CDR3 spans 13 residues. The CDR3 region is CASSLAVKETQYF. The CDR3 nucleotides are TGTGCCAGCAGTTTGGCGGTCAAAGAGACCCAGTACTTC.

The V and J genes are TRBV30 and TRBJ1-3; 11 positions agree with TRBD1. J was trimmed by 3 bases and V by 2 bases; bases with no gene match: 6. Looked up from germline, CDR1 is GTSNPN and CDR2 is SVGIG (reference sequence). The CDR3 consists of 16 residues. CDR3 in DNA: TGTGCCTGGAGTCCCCTCGGGACAGGGGGTGGAAACACCATATATTTT. The encoded protein is CAWSPLGTGGGNTIYF.

The chain couples TRBV28 to TRBJ1-5, with 9 bases identical to TRBD1. The CDR3 spans 15 residues. Germline CDR1 reads MDHEN; CDR2 reads SYDVKM. V was pared by 5 bases and J by 6 bases, with 8 bases of the junction left unmatched. The CDR3 sequence is CASSPTGTGSQPQHF. DNA of the CDR3: TGTGCCAGCAGTCCTACCGGGACAGGGAGTCAGCCCCAGCATTTT.

This chain links TRBV9 with TRBJ2-5; 10 bases fit TRBD2. CDR1 is SGDLS, CDR2 YYNGEE, per germline. This CDR3 contains 16 residues. The V gene end was trimmed by 1 base and the J gene end by 3 bases; junction bases not matched to a gene: 6. The CDR3 protein is CASSVSGAGGKETQYF. The CDR3 DNA is TGTGCCAGCAGCGTATCGGGAGCGGGGGGGAAAGAGACCCAGTACTTC.

J is TRBJ2-1 and V is TRBV28; possibly TRBD1 for D (6 bases). Per germline, CDR1 MDHEN and CDR2 SYDVKM. The V gene lost 7 bases and the J gene lost 9 bases, with 19 bases spanning the gap. The CDR3 runs 14 residues. DNA of the CDR3: TGTGCCAGCACCTCTCCAGGGGTAAATGCTGAGCAGTTCTTC. Protein: CASTSPGVNAEQFF.

Regarding this clone: Other DNA sequences of this sample code for an identical CDR3. The chain has TRBV6-5 and TRBJ1-2, with D uncertain. The CDR3 spans 13 residues. Per germline, CDR1 MNHEY and CDR2 SVGAGI. Between the trimmed V and J ends, which lost 2 bases and 4 bases, there was a span of 8 bases. The CDR3 bases are TGTGCCAGCAGTTACCCTGACTCCTATGGCTACACCTTC. This gives the protein CASSYPDSYGYTF.

This clone turned up a few times. This chain uses TRBV29-1 with TRBJ2-5, with D perhaps TRBD1 (6 bases). This CDR3 is 14 amino acids long. CDR1 and CDR2 (germline): SQVTM, ANQGSEA. Trimming cost V 5 bases and J 2 bases, with 15 bases left between them. The CDR3 loop reads CSVSPPTGQETQYF. The CDR3 DNA reads as TGCAGCGTTTCTCCCCCGACAGGTCAAGAGACCCAGTACTTC.

This chain joins TRBV2 and TRBJ1-5; D is ambiguous. CDR1 is SNHLY, CDR2 FYNNEI, per germline. V was shortened by 5 bases and J by 1 base, with 6 bases between the two germline ends. This CDR3 is built from 13 residues. For the CDR3, the DNA is TGTGCCAGCAGTCCCCCAAGCAATCAGCCCCAGCATTTT. Translating gives CASSPPSNQPQHF.

This clone was found once. The chain is built from TRBV5-1 and TRBJ2-2; a weak D match, TRBD2 (5 bases). The CDR3 has 16 amino acids. The V end lost 4 bases, the J end lost 0 bases, and 13 bases lay between the germline ends. Germline loops: CDR1 SGHRS, CDR2 YFSETQ. CDR3 loop: CASSKMSGPNTGELFF. CDR3 nucleotides: TGCGCCAGCAGCAAAATGAGCGGACCGAACACCGGGGAGCTGTTTTTT.